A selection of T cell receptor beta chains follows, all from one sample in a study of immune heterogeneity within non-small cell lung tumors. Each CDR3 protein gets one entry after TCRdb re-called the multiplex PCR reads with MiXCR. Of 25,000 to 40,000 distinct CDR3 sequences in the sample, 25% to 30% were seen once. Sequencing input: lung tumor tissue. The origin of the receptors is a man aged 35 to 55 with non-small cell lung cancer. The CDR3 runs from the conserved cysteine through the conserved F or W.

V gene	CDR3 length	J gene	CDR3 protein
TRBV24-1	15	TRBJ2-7	CATSDPFGQGDEQYF
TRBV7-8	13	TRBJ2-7	CASSLGLEYEQYF
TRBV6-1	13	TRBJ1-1	CASSQRPDTEAFF
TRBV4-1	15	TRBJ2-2	CASSPRLAGTGELFF
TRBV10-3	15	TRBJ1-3	CAISPGHPSGNTIYF
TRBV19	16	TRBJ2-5	CASSIGPSSGQETQYF
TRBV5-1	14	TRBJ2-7	CASSREGGAYEQYF
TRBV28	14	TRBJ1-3	CASSLITKGNTIYF
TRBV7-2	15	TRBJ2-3	CASSLQALSTDTQYF
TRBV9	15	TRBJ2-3	CASTGSGTNTDTQYF
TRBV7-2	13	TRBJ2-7	CASSSSGPYEQYF
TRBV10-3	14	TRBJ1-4	CAISPGTGGEKLFF
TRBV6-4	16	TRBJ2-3	CASSASSGSGTDTQYF
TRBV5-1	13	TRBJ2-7	CASKTGTSYEQYF
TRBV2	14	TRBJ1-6	CASSAGVYNSPLHF
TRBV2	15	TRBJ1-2	CASSEIGQGAGGYTF
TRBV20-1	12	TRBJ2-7	CSARPSGGEQYF
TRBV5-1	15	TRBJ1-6	CASAPGDRVNSPLHF
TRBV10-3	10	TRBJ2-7	CAIGDYEQYF
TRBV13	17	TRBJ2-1	CASSLGDKRGSYNEQFF
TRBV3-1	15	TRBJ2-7	CAGSQDLTGGAEQYF
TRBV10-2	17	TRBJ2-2	CASIPGGPSSNTGELFF
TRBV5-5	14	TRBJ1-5	CASSPRTGNQPQHF
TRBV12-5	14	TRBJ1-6	CASGTGTMDSPLHF
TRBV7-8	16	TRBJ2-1	CASNLMTSGSRYEQFF
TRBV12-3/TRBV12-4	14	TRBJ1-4	CATGRAGWNEKLFF
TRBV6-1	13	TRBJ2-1	CASSYRRDGEQFF
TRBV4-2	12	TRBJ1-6	CATRVHNSPLHF
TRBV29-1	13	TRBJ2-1	CSPGRDGYNEQFF
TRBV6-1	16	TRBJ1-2	CASSEALQDRYYGYTF
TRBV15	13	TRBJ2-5	CATSRSPGWTQYF
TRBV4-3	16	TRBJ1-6	CASSQVSDRINSPLHF
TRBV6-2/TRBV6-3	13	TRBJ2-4	CAIYWTGENIQYF
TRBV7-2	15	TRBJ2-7	CASSLVWRELHEQYF
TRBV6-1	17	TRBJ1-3	CASTQGGRGGPGNTIYF
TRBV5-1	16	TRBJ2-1	CASRYRAGPGGDEQFF
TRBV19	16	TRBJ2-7	CASSVQIGGRGYEQYF
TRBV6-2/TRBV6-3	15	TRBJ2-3	CASNPGGQFADTQYF
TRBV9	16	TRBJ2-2	CASSVVAALHTGELFF
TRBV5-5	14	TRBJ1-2	CASSPGQGAYRYTF